This T cell receptor (beta chain) was retrieved from a study of shared clonotypes between healthy human individuals (TCRdb year 2020). Study-wide context: Three men and a couple of women, aged 18 to 49 years, made up the cohort. For each donor, CD4 naive and CD4 memory were each run on three plates, CD8 naive on two plates, and CD8 memory on one plate. Blood TCR repertoires of a handful of healthy adults were deeply sequenced to estimate repertoire size and the extent of clonotype sharing between individuals. To increase sequencing depth and limit assay-specific biases, TCR repertoire library preparation and sequencing were carried out by different laboratories using diverse techniques. Each donor's leukapheresis produced roughly between roughly 0.94 and 9.5 billion PBMCs.

Using the deep immunoSEQ assay, TCR CDR3 regions were amplified from genomic DNA by multiplex PCR. Genomic DNA extracted from each cell subset was distributed evenly over all wells of several immunoSEQ 96-well plates, and each plate served as one replicate. Each replicate PCR for sorted subsets received around 200 ng genomic DNA, equal to about 30,000 T cell genomes. Purified libraries were quantified with a Qubit 3.0 fluorometer, sized on a Bioanalyzer 2100, and re-quantified with the KAPA Library Quantification kit. Every immunoSEQ 96-well plate was sequenced on a separate single-read 150-cycle Illumina NextSeq 550 flow cell. As for how the authors treated the data: The immunoSEQ output contained only junctional sequences without quality scores, so filtering could not match that applied to full-length reads. To assign V/J genes and CDR3, sequences were annotated against IMGT germline references using PyIR, a Python wrapper for IgBLAST v1.9. Reads were filtered out if the reads had weak V/J assignments (E-value above 1e-6), no CDR3, stop codons, out-of-frame junctions, or ambiguous translated residues. V3J clonotypes were defined by identical inferred V gene, J gene, and CDR3 amino acid sequence. The percentage overlap between two repertoires was calculated by dividing the number of shared unique clonotypes by the size of the smaller repertoire. Richness of each repertoire was evaluated using RTK rarefaction, the Chao1 estimator, and Recon v2.1 estimates of unobserved clonotypes. OLGA was used to compute generation probabilities for all TCRbeta clonotypes that the gDNA method yielded from a few donors. Sourced from immuneACCESS, this table was stored by TCRdb with only in-frame sequences that have V and J called. A share of the clones is absent; for the studies checked, an unresolved V gene accounts for under half, and the remainder has no known explanation. That table gives V, J and clone size, and the DNA gave D and trimming. The sample table contains over a million clones; only one count was recorded for around 75% of them. About 1.5% of the sample belongs to the ten largest clones.

Results and caveats for the whole study, not just this receptor: Compared with non-shared clonotypes, the clonotypes found in all four sorted-subset donors had higher generation probabilities. Sharing across four donors was observed for approximately 5% of naive CD4, over 3% of naive CD8, 2% to 2.5% of memory CD4, and roughly 0.4% of memory CD8 clonotypes. Pairwise subsampling led to the expectation that sequencing depth would affect the degree of clonotype sharing among donors. Naive subsets generally had larger estimated clonotype richness than memory subsets did. Only blood was sampled, and tissue TCR repertoires likely differ from those in blood. The genetic and exposure-history diversity represented was limited by the small number of donors. Rarefaction of sorted-subset datasets indicated incomplete sequencing despite the large sequencing depth.

The donors were healthy, HIV-negative adults who had no recently reported acute infections or vaccinations. Every donor was a Caucasian adult residing in Nashville, Tennessee, USA. CD4+ T cells were enriched by magnetic negative selection; naive cells were then positively selected on CD45RA, and the negative fraction formed the memory subset. After blood collection by leukapheresis, PBMCs were isolated using Ficoll-Histopaque density gradient centrifugation and then cryopreserved in the vapor phase of liquid nitrogen. Analytical flow cytometry was used to check the purity and quantity of each magnetically sorted T cell population. Genomic DNA was isolated from each sorted fraction and quantified by UV absorbance on a Nanodrop 2000c. This clone was seen only a few times. Its target antigen remains unknown. It has no much larger one-base neighbor in the sample; base qualities were not kept. The germline V gene (reference sequence) provides CDR1 LNHDA and CDR2 SQIVND. The CDR3 covers 15 residues, taking in both the cysteine and the phenylalanine. Only the CDR3 DNA is retained, 45 bases long and in frame from the first base. Trimming takes 6 bases from V and 1 base from J, and the germline ends sit 12 bases apart.

Recombination connected TRBV19 to TRBJ2-2; the D segment could be TRBD2, given 5 matching bases. The origin of this receptor is a man aged 18-30 years in good health. Sequencing was carried out using memory CD4+ T cells sorted from blood. The sample's cell subset or site label, decoded: CD45RA-negative fraction. The CDR3 protein sequence reads: CASRGSGKNTGELFF. The DNA reads as follows: TGTGCCAGTAGAGGATCGGGGAAGAACACCGGGGAGCTGTTTTTT.